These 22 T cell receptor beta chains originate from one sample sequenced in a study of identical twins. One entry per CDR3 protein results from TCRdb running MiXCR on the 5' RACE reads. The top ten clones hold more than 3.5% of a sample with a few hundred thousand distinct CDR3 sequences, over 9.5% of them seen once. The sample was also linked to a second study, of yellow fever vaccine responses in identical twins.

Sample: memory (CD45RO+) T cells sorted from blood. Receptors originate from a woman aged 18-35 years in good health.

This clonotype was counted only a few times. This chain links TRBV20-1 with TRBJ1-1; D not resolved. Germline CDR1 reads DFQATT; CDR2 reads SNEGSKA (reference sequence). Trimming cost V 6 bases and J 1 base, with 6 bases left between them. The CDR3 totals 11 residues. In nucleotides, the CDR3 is TGCAGTGCGTACAAGAACACTGAAGCTTTCTTT. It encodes CSAYKNTEAFF.

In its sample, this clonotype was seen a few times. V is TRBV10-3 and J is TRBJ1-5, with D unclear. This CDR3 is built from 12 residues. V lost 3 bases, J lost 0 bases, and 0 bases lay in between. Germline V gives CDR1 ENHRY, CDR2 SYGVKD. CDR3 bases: TGTGCCATCAGTGATAGCAATCAGCCCCAGCATTTT. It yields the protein CAISDSNQPQHF.

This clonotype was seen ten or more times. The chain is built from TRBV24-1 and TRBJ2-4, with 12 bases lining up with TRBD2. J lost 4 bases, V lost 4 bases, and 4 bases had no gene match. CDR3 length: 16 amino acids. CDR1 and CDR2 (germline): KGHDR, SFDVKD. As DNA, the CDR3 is TGTGCCACCAGTGAGGGTGGACTAGCGGGAAAAAACATTCAGTACTTC. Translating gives CATSEGGLAGKNIQYF.

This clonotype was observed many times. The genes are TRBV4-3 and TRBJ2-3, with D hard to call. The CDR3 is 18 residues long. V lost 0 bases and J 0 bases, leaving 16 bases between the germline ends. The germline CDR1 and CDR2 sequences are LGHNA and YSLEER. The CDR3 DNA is TGCGCCAGCAGCCAAGACCACCCCGCGGAGCTGAGCACAGATACGCAGTATTTT. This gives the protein CASSQDHPAELSTDTQYF.

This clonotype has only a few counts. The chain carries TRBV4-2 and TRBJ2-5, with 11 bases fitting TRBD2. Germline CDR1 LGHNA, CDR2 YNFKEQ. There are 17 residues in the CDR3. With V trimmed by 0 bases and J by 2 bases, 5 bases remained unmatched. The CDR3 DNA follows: TGTGCCAGCAGCCAAGAATTGGCTAGCGGGAGGCAAGAGACCCAGTACTTC. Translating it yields CASSQELASGRQETQYF.

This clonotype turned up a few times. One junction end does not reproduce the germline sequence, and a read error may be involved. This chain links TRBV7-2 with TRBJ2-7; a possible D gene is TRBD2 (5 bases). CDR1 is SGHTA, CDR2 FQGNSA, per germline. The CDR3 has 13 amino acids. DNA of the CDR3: TGTGCCAGCAGCCTAGCCGCGGGCGTCGAGCAGTACTTC. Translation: CASSLAAGVEQYF.

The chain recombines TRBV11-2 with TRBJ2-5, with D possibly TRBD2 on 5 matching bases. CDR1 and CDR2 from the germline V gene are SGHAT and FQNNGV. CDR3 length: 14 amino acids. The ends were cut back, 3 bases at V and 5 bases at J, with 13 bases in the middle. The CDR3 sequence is CASSFGRTLETQYF. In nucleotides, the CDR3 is TGTGCCAGCAGCTTTGGTCGGACTCTGGAGACCCAGTACTTC.

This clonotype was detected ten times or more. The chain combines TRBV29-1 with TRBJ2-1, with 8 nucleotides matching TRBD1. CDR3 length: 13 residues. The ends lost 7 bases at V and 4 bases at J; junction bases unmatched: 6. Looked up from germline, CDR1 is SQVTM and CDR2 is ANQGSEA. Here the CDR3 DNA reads TGCAGCGCCGCGACAGGGGAATACAATGAGCAGTTCTTC. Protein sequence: CSAATGEYNEQFF.

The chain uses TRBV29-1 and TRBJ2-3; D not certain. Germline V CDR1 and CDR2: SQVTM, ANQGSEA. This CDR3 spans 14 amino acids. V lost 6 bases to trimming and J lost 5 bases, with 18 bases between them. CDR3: CSVPRQVQVDTQYF. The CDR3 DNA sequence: TGCAGCGTCCCCAGACAAGTTCAGGTAGATACGCAGTATTTT.

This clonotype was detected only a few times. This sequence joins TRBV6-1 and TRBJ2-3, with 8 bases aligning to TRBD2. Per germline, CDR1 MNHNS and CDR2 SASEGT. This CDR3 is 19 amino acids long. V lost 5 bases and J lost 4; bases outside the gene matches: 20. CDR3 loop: CASSHLPMAGGLIPDTQYF. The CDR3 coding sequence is TGTGCCAGCAGTCATTTGCCCATGGCGGGGGGACTTATTCCAGATACGCAGTATTTT.

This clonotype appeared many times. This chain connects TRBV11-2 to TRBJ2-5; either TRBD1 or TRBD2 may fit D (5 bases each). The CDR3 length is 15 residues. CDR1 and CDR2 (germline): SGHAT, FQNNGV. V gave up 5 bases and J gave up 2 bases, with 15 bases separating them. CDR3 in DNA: TGTGCCAGCAGCCGGGACGGCAACCCGCAAGAGACCCAGTACTTC. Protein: CASSRDGNPQETQYF.

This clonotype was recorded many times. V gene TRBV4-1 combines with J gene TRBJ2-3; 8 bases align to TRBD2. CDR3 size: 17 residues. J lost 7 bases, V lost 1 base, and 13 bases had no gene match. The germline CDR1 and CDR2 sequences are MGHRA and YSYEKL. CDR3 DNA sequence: TGCGCCAGCAGCCAAGCGTTTAGCGGGAACAGTATACATACGCAGTATTTT. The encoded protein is CASSQAFSGNSIHTQYF.

CDR3 nucleotides: TGTGCCAGCAGTCCCCGGAGGGTAACTAGCGGGATCACAGATACGCAGTATTTT. Its translation is CASSPRRVTSGITDTQYF. The rearrangement joins TRBV28 to TRBJ2-3; 10 positions match TRBD2. The V and J ends lost 5 bases and 2 bases, in that order; junction bases with no gene match: 13. The CDR3 loop spans 18 amino acids. Germline CDR1 and CDR2: MDHEN and SYDVKM.

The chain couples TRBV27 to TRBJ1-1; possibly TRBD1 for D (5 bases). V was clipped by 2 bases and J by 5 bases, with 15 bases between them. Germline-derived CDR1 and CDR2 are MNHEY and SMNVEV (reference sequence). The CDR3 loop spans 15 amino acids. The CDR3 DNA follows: TGTGCCAGCAGTTTACACAACCAGGGCCTAACTGAAGCTTTCTTT. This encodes CASSLHNQGLTEAFF.

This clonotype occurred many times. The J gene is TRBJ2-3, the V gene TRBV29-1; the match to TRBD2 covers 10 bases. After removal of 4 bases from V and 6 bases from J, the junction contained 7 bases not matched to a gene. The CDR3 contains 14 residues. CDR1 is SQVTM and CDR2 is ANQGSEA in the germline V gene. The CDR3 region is CSVGTSGAYDTQYF. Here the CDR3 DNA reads TGCAGCGTTGGCACTAGCGGGGCCTACGATACGCAGTATTTT.

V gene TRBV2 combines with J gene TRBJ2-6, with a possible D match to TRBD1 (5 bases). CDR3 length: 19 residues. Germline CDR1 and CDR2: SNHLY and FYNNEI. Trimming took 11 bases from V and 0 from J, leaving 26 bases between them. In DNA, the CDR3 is TGTGCCTGCTGTTCGCAGGGTTGGGCCTCGAGCTCTGGGGCCAACGTCCTGACTTTC. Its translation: CACCSQGWASSSGANVLTF.

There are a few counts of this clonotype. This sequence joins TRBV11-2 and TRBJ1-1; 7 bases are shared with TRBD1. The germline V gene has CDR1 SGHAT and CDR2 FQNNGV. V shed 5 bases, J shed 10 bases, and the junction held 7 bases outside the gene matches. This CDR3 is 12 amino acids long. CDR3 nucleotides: TGTGCCAGCAGCCGGACAGGCCCCCGAGCTTTCTTT. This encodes CASSRTGPRAFF.

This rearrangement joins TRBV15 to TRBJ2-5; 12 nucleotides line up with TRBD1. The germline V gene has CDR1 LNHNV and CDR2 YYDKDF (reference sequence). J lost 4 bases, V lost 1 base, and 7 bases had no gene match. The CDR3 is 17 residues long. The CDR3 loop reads CATSRVGTGGWGETQYF. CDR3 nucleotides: TGTGCCACCAGCAGAGTCGGGACAGGGGGCTGGGGAGAGACCCAGTACTTC.

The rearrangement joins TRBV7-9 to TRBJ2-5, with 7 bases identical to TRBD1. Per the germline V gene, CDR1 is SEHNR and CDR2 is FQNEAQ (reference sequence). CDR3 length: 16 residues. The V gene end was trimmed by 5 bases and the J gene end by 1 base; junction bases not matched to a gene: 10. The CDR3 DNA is TGTGCCAGCAGCCCAGCCCGTGGGACAGCCCAAGAGACCCAGTACTTC. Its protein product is CASSPARGTAQETQYF.

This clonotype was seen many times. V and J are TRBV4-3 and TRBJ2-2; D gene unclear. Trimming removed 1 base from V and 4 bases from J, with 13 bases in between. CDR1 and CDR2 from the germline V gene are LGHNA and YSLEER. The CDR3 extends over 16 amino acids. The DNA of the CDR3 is TGCGCCAGCAGCCAAGCCCAAGTCCCGGTCACCGGGGAGCTGTTTTTT. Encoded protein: CASSQAQVPVTGELFF.

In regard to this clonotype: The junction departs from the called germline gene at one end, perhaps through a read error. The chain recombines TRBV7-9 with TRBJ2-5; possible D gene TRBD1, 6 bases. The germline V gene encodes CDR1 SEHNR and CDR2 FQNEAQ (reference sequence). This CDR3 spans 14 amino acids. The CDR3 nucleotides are TGTGCCAGCAGCTTTAGGACAGATAAAGAGACCCAGTATTTC. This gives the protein CASSFRTDKETQYF.

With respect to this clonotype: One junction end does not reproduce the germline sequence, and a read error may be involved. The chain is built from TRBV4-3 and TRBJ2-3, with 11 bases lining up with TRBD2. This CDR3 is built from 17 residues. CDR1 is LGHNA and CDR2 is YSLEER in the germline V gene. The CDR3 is CASGQGLAGGPTDTQYF. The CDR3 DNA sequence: TGCGCCAGCGGCCAAGGTCTAGCGGGAGGACCCACAGATACGCAGTATTTT.